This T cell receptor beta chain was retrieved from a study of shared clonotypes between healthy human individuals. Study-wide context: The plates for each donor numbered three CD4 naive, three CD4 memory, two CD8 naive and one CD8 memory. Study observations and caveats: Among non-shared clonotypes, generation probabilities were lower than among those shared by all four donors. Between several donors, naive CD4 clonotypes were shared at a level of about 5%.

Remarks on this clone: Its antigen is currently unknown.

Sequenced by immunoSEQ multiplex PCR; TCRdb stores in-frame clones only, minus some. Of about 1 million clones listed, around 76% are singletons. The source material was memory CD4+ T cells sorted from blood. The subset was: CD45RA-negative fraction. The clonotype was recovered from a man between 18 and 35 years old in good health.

CDR3 sequence: CASSSRTVSSYEQYF. In nucleotides, the CDR3 is TGTGCCAGCAGTTCACGGACGGTAAGCTCCTACGAGCAGTACTTC. The rearrangement uses TRBV28 and TRBJ2-7; D gene ambiguous. The CDR3 totals 15 residues. Germline V gene data show CDR1 as MDHEN and CDR2 as SYDVKM. V lost 4 bases, J lost 0 bases, and 13 bases lay in between.